What follows are 5 T cell receptor beta chains derived from one specimen sequenced in a study of metastatic and nonmetastatic thyroid tumors. All patients were untreated before thyroid surgery. TCRdb reanalyzed the PCR reads with MiXCR. The sample holds 20,000 to 25,000 clones, 11% seen once. Sequencing used blood. Source of these receptors: a female donor with papillary thyroid cancer or a benign thyroid nodule (not recorded which). Some clones in this sample may be carry-over from other donors' samples.

This clone was counted ten times or more. CDR3 nucleotides: TGCAGTGCTAGAGACCGAAGGGACAGGGGTACGGTGGACAATGAGCAGTTCTTC. Protein: CSARDRRDRGTVDNEQFF. The chain carries TRBV20-1 and TRBJ2-1; 10 bases map to TRBD1. The CDR3 is made up of 18 amino acids. Germline loops: CDR1 DFQATT, CDR2 SNEGSKA (reference sequence). Trimming took 0 bases from V and 5 from J; bases not matched to a gene: 13.

This clone was recorded many times. The J gene is TRBJ1-1, the V gene TRBV7-2; 9 bases agree with TRBD1. Germline CDR1 reads SGHTA; CDR2 reads FQGNSA. J gave up 4 bases and V 5 bases, and 8 bases lay outside the gene matches. The CDR3 loop spans 15 amino acids. The DNA of the CDR3 is TGTGCCAGCAGCCAAGGGACAGGGAGTAGCACTGAAGCTTTCTTT. It specifies CASSQGTGSSTEAFF.

The sample holds many counts of this clone. This sequence joins TRBV4-1 and TRBJ1-4; D remains ambiguous. Germline V CDR1 and CDR2: MGHRA, YSYEKL. This CDR3 comprises 13 residues. V was clipped by 4 bases and J by 8 bases, with 11 bases between them. In nucleotides, the CDR3 is TGCGCCAGCAGCCCCTGGCGGTTCGAAAAACTGTTTTTT. It translates to CASSPWRFEKLFF.

The sample holds many counts of this clone. The chain couples TRBV28 to TRBJ1-4; perhaps TRBD1 as D (5 bases). Trimming pared 6 bases from V and 8 bases from J, leaving 13 bases between. The germline V gene encodes CDR1 MDHEN and CDR2 SYDVKM. The CDR3 spans 13 residues. CDR3 in DNA: TGTGCCAGCAGCTTTGGGGCTTTAGAAAAACTGTTTTTT. Its translation: CASSFGALEKLFF.

This clone was detected many times. The gene calls are TRBV2 and TRBJ1-1; tentative D call: TRBD1 (6 bases). The CDR3 has 14 amino acids. Trimming removed 7 bases from V and 1 base from J, with 13 bases in between. Germline loops: CDR1 SNHLY, CDR2 FYNNEI. The CDR3 DNA reads TGTGCCAGCAAACAGCGAGGGGGGAACACTGAAGCTTTCTTT. Translation: CASKQRGGNTEAFF.